One and the same sample provided the 27 T cell receptor beta chains below, sequenced in a study of blood T cell repertoires in COVID-19. Here immunoSEQ multiplex PCR was the method, and the copy in TCRdb shows in-frame clones only, minus some. Seen here are 100,000 to 150,000 clones, around 76% observed once, and the top ten hold 5.5%. The sample consisted of peripheral blood. The receptor set was obtained from a man in his 60s with acute or convalescent COVID-19.

V usage is TRBV7-9 and J usage is TRBJ2-5, with no clear D. CDR3 length equals 11 residues. With 5 bases removed from V and 3 bases from J, the gap between germline ends came to 4 bases. CDR1 and CDR2 (germline): SEHNR, FQNEAQ (reference sequence). The CDR3 sequence is CASSREETQYF. Written as DNA, the CDR3 is TGTGCCAGCAGCCGCGAAGAGACCCAGTACTTC.

The rearrangement joins TRBV24-1 to TRBJ1-1; D gene unclear. CDR1 KGHDR and CDR2 SFDVKD come from the germline V gene. The CDR3 contains 15 residues. V lost 4 bases to trimming and J lost 4 bases, with 15 bases between them. The CDR3 bases are TGTGCCACCAGTGACAAGAGTACGGGTAGCACTGAAGCTTTCTTT. Protein sequence: CATSDKSTGSTEAFF.

The rearrangement uses TRBV19 and TRBJ2-6; 7 positions match TRBD1. CDR1 is LNHDA and CDR2 is SQIVND in the germline V gene (reference sequence). The J segment lost 0 bases and the V segment lost 8 bases, leaving 4 bases of the junction unmatched. The CDR3 covers 15 residues. The CDR3 DNA sequence: TGTGCCAGTCGACACAGGGGCTCTGGGGCCAACGTCCTGACTTTC. This sequence encodes CASRHRGSGANVLTF.

This clone was recorded a few times. The chain is built from TRBV24-1 and TRBJ1-2; 9 bases are a match to TRBD1. The V and J ends lost 5 bases and 8 bases, in that order; junction bases with no gene match: 8. Germline CDR1 is KGHDR and CDR2 is SFDVKD. This CDR3 is built from 14 residues. The CDR3 spells CATSGQGERGGYTF. CDR3 coding DNA: TGTGCCACCAGTGGACAGGGGGAAAGGGGAGGCTACACCTTC.

As DNA, the CDR3 is TGTGCCAGCTCACCGATCAGCTTCGGTGCGGTGTATAGTTATGGCTACACCTTC. Translation: CASSPISFGAVYSYGYTF. This chain links TRBV18 with TRBJ1-2, with D uncertain. Germline values: CDR1 KGHSH, CDR2 LQKENI. Trimming removed 3 bases from V and 5 bases from J, with 25 bases in between. The CDR3 spans 18 residues.

A few counts support this clone. The chain uses TRBV6-2 or TRBV6-3 and TRBJ1-5; D possibly corresponds to TRBD1 (6 bases). Trimming shortened V by 0 bases and J by 7 bases, and 10 bases separated the two germline ends. CDR3 length: 14 residues. Germline V gives CDR1 MNHEY, CDR2 SVGEGT. The CDR3 here is CASSYSEQGQPQHF. The CDR3 coding sequence is TGTGCCAGCAGTTACTCGGAACAGGGCCAGCCCCAGCATTTT.

Only one count was recorded for this clone. This chain uses TRBV10-3 with TRBJ2-2; 8 bases agree with TRBD1. Germline V gene lookup returns CDR1 ENHRY and CDR2 SYGVKD. J gave up 3 bases and V 9 bases, and 9 bases lay outside the gene matches. CDR3 length equals 15 residues. This CDR3 is CAINRGTGYTGELFF. The CDR3 nucleotides read TGTGCCATAAATCGGGGGACAGGATACACCGGGGAGCTGTTTTTT.

The chain is built from TRBV24-1 and TRBJ2-1; 8 nucleotides agree with TRBD1. Germline V gives CDR1 KGHDR, CDR2 SFDVKD. Trimming removed 4 bases from V and 3 bases from J; junction bases left unmatched: 4. CDR3 size: 15 residues. The CDR3 DNA sequence: TGTGCCACCAGTGAAACAGGGGGTCTCTACAATGAGCAGTTCTTC. It yields the protein CATSETGGLYNEQFF.

This chain uses TRBV29-1 with TRBJ1-1; D may be TRBD1 (5 bases). CDR1 is SQVTM and CDR2 is ANQGSEA in the germline V gene. The CDR3 is 13 residues long. Trimming pared 3 bases from V and 3 bases from J, leaving 11 bases between. This CDR3 reads CSVETGGYTEAFF. The CDR3 DNA is TGCAGCGTTGAGACGGGGGGTTACACTGAAGCTTTCTTT.

By its share, this clone is medium-sized. The chain has TRBV15 and TRBJ1-4; maybe TRBD1 (5 bases). The V end was cut by 0 bases, the J end by 0 bases, with 17 bases between. CDR1 and CDR2 (germline): LNHNV, YYDKDF (reference sequence). The length of the CDR3 is 19 residues. The CDR3, as DNA: TGTGCCACCAGCAGAGATAACGGGCAGGGCGCCGCAACTAATGAAAAACTGTTTTTT. Protein: CATSRDNGQGAATNEKLFF.

This chain joins TRBV6-6 and TRBJ2-7; 9 positions match TRBD1. Germline CDR1 MNHNY, CDR2 SVGAGI (reference sequence). V was clipped by 6 bases and J by 7 bases; unmatched bases: 16. The CDR3 has 16 amino acids. The CDR3 DNA follows: TGTGCCAGCAGGCTTAACTCGGGACAGGGAACGGGGGAGCAGTACTTC. Translation: CASRLNSGQGTGEQYF.

J is TRBJ2-7 and V is TRBV5-1; possibly TRBD1 for D (5 bases). The CDR3 totals 15 residues. The ends were cut back, 0 bases at V and 2 bases at J, with 12 bases in the middle. Germline V gives CDR1 SGHRS, CDR2 YFSETQ. The CDR3 DNA reads TGCGCCAGCAGCTTGGCCGTTACAGGAACCTACGAGCAGTACTTC. Translating it yields CASSLAVTGTYEQYF.

This rearrangement joins TRBV25-1 to TRBJ1-1; 7 bases line up with TRBD1. CDR1 is MGHDK and CDR2 is SYGVNS in the germline V gene. The CDR3 loop spans 16 amino acids. V was pared by 5 bases and J by 4 bases, with 13 bases of the junction left unmatched. CDR3 sequence (DNA): TGTGCCAGCAGTTACTACAGGGGTACTGAGGTCACTGAAGCTTTCTTT. Residues: CASSYYRGTEVTEAFF.

The rearrangement uses TRBV11-2 and TRBJ2-1, with 8 bases identical to TRBD2. The CDR3 covers 16 residues. Germline loops: CDR1 SGHAT, CDR2 FQNNGV. After removal of 5 bases from V and 0 bases from J, the junction contained 6 bases not matched to a gene. In DNA, the CDR3 is TGTGCCAGCAGCCCCACTAGCGGAGGCTCCTACAATGAGCAGTTCTTC. Protein product: CASSPTSGGSYNEQFF.

J is TRBJ2-3 and V is TRBV15; 8 bases match TRBD2. V shed 4 bases and J 2 bases; nucleotides not matched to a gene: 8. The V gene's germline CDR1 is LNHNV and CDR2 YYDKDF (reference sequence). The CDR3 is 16 amino acids. CDR3 protein: CATSTGWTSLTDTQYF. CDR3 sequence (DNA): TGTGCCACCAGCACCGGATGGACTAGCCTCACAGATACGCAGTATTTT.

The genes are TRBV5-5 and TRBJ2-7; 9 bases line up with TRBD2. The CDR3 has 16 residues. With V trimmed by 0 bases and J by 2 bases, 6 bases remained unmatched. Germline-derived CDR1 and CDR2 are SGHKS and YYEKEE (reference sequence). CDR3 residues: CASSLEATSGPYEQYF. As DNA, the CDR3 is TGTGCCAGCAGCTTGGAAGCGACTAGCGGACCCTACGAGCAGTACTTC.

This sequence joins TRBV6-1 and TRBJ1-1, with D unclear. V lost 0 bases and J lost 0, with 14 bases in between. The CDR3 spans 17 residues. Germline CDR1 reads MNHNS; CDR2 reads SASEGT. CDR3 in amino acids: CASSEAWWGEMNTEAFF. CDR3 nucleotides: TGTGCCAGCAGTGAAGCGTGGTGGGGAGAGATGAACACTGAAGCTTTCTTT.

This chain links TRBV5-6 with TRBJ1-5, with D uncertain. V was shortened by 0 bases and J by 2 bases, with 12 bases between the two germline ends. The CDR3 covers 16 residues. CDR1 and CDR2 (germline): SGHDT, YYEEEE. DNA of the CDR3: TGTGCCAGCAGCTTGGGCGCCGGGGTTGGCAATCAGCCCCAGCATTTT. Protein sequence: CASSLGAGVGNQPQHF.

This clone showed up just a few times. The J gene is TRBJ2-7, the V gene TRBV29-1; 7 nucleotides match TRBD1. The CDR3 has 14 amino acids. The germline V gene encodes CDR1 SQVTM and CDR2 ANQGSEA. Germline trimming cut 2 bases from V and 0 bases from J; bases unmatched to any gene: 4. In DNA form, the CDR3 reads TGCAGCGTTGAAAAACCAGGGGGCTCCTACGAGCAGTACTTC. Translation gives CSVEKPGGSYEQYF.

The chain has TRBV5-1 and TRBJ1-4; D is uncertain. The CDR3 totals 15 residues. Trimming pared 4 bases from V and 3 bases from J, leaving 13 bases between. The V gene's germline CDR1 is SGHRS and CDR2 YFSETQ. The CDR3 DNA reads TGCGCCAGCAGCACCGGGTATTATGCTAATGAAAAACTGTTTTTT. Residues: CASSTGYYANEKLFF.

There are a few counts of this clone. The rearrangement links TRBV5-4 to TRBJ2-3; D might be TRBD1 (6 bases). V gave up 0 bases and J gave up 2 bases, with 10 bases separating them. Germline V lookup: CDR1 SGHNT, CDR2 YYREEE (reference sequence). The CDR3 is 15 amino acids. CDR3 in DNA: TGTGCCAGCAGCTTGGCAGGGGTTTACACAGATACGCAGTATTTT. Translated, it gives CASSLAGVYTDTQYF.

The chain is built from TRBV6-5 and TRBJ1-2; no clear D gene. CDR3 length equals 15 residues. Germline V CDR1 and CDR2: MNHEY, SVGAGI. V lost 2 bases, J lost 4 bases, and 14 bases lay in between. The chain's CDR3 is CASSYRSSGSYGYTF. CDR3 nucleotide sequence: TGTGCCAGCAGTTACCGCTCCTCAGGAAGCTATGGCTACACCTTC.

V usage is TRBV5-6 and J usage is TRBJ2-7; tentative D call: TRBD2 (6 bases). The CDR3 length is 13 residues. Germline CDR1 and CDR2: SGHDT and YYEEEE. V lost 2 bases to trimming and J lost 6 bases, with 12 bases between them. The CDR3 loop is CASSFGGGSEQYF. In DNA, the CDR3 is TGTGCCAGCAGCTTCGGGGGAGGAAGCGAGCAGTACTTC.

The rearrangement joins TRBV7-2 to TRBJ2-6; the D gene is possibly TRBD1 (5 bases). The CDR3 length is 15 residues. The V end was cut by 3 bases, the J end by 2 bases, with 8 bases between. CDR1 is SGHTA, CDR2 FQGNSA, per germline. This CDR3 reads CASSFSRAGANVLTF. CDR3 nucleotide sequence: TGTGCCAGCAGCTTTTCCAGGGCTGGGGCCAACGTCCTGACTTTC.

The chain has TRBV6-6 and TRBJ1-3; tentative D call: TRBD1 (5 bases). Trimming cost V 5 bases and J 0 bases, with 14 bases left between them. This CDR3 region has 16 residues. Germline CDR1 reads MNHNY; CDR2 reads SVGAGI (reference sequence). Here the CDR3 reads CASSHPTAFSGNTIYF. CDR3 coding DNA: TGTGCCAGCAGTCATCCGACAGCCTTCTCTGGAAACACCATATATTTT.

The chain employs TRBV6-4 and TRBJ1-2; D gene ambiguous. V was pared by 8 bases and J by 5 bases, with 3 bases between. CDR3 size: 9 residues. CDR1 and CDR2 (germline): MRHNA, SNTAGT. The CDR3 nucleotides read TGTGCCAGCCATTATGGCTACACCTTC. Its protein product is CASHYGYTF.

The V gene is TRBV5-1, the J gene TRBJ1-2; the D is unclear. Trimming cost V 0 bases and J 7 bases, with 28 bases left between them. Germline CDR1 reads SGHRS; CDR2 reads YFSETQ. CDR3 length: 19 amino acids. CDR3 amino acids: CASSLGPSVRGYRQGGYTF. In DNA form, the CDR3 reads TGCGCCAGCAGCTTGGGCCCGTCCGTGCGGGGTTATCGTCAAGGTGGCTACACCTTC.